The next 32 T cell receptor beta chains were all read from a single sample in a study of identical twins (dated by TCRdb to 2016 to 2017). Library prep was done by 5' RACE. Reads for this sample came from an Illumina HiSeq 2000. The raw public reads went through TCRdb reprocessing: fastp at Q25, MiXCR clone calling, in-frame beta chains kept. Merged by CDR3 protein, the rows form single entries marked with the most common genes and DNA. Within this sample are around 490,000 distinct CDR3 sequences, with more than 13% of them counted one time only. The leading ten clones occupy 0.8% to 1% of the sample. This sample was shared with a second study, whose subject was yellow fever vaccine responses in identical twins.

What was sequenced was CD4+ T cells sorted from blood. These receptors originate from a young woman in good health.

The V call is TRBV11-2, the J call TRBJ2-1; 8 positions agree with TRBD2. This CDR3 comprises 14 residues. Germline V gene lookup returns CDR1 SGHAT and CDR2 FQNNGV. V shed 2 bases and J 9 bases; nucleotides not matched to a gene: 6. The CDR3 coding sequence is TGTGCCAGCAGCTTACTCGGGAGGGCCCTTGAGCAGTTCTTC. Amino acid sequence: CASSLLGRALEQFF.

The V gene is TRBV5-6, the J gene TRBJ2-7, with 9 bases identical to TRBD1. This CDR3 has 15 amino acids. Losses at the gene ends were 4 bases for V and 3 bases for J; bases not matched to a gene: 8. The V gene's germline CDR1 is SGHDT and CDR2 YYEEEE. The CDR3 nucleotides read TGTGCCAGCAGCCAGCCGGGACAGGGACTCTACGAGCAGTACTTC. This encodes CASSQPGQGLYEQYF.

This clonotype was recorded many times. This chain uses TRBV24-1 with TRBJ2-1; no firm D call. CDR1 KGHDR and CDR2 SFDVKD come from the germline V gene. CDR3 length: 12 residues. The V end was cut by 4 bases, the J end by 10 bases, with 10 bases between. For the CDR3, the DNA is TGTGCCACCAGTGACCCGGTCCAAGAGCAGTTCTTC. This translates into CATSDPVQEQFF.

This clonotype appeared a few times. The chain is built from TRBV10-3 and TRBJ2-1; D might be TRBD1 (7 bases). The germline V gene encodes CDR1 ENHRY and CDR2 SYGVKD. This CDR3 spans 15 amino acids. With 3 bases removed from V and 2 bases from J, the gap between germline ends came to 11 bases. The CDR3 protein is CAISETGEAYNEQFF. The CDR3 bases are TGTGCCATCAGTGAAACAGGGGAGGCCTACAATGAGCAGTTCTTC.

This clonotype was seen repeatedly, ten times or more. The V and J genes are TRBV3-1 and TRBJ2-7; no firm D call. V lost 1 base to trimming and J lost 0 bases, with 4 bases between them. From germline, CDR1 is LGHDT and CDR2 YNNKEL (reference sequence). This CDR3 comprises 13 residues. The chain's CDR3 is CASSQVRSYEQYF. The CDR3 coding sequence is TGTGCCAGCAGCCAAGTGCGCTCCTACGAGCAGTACTTC.

This clonotype was counted only a few times. The chain is built from TRBV29-1 and TRBJ2-1; 7 nucleotides agree with TRBD1. The CDR3 contains 13 residues. The J segment lost 7 bases and the V segment lost 2 bases, leaving 5 bases of the junction unmatched. Germline loops: CDR1 SQVTM, CDR2 ANQGSEA. The CDR3 region has the DNA TGCAGCGTTGAACTGAGACAGGGTAATGAGCAGTTCTTC. Residues: CSVELRQGNEQFF.

The CDR3 protein is CASSLLDYGNEQFF. For the CDR3, the DNA is TGCGCCAGCAGCTTGTTGGACTATGGCAATGAGCAGTTCTTC. The chain carries TRBV5-1 and TRBJ2-1; weak D call: TRBD2 (6 bases). CDR3 length: 14 residues. Trimming pared 1 base from V and 6 bases from J, leaving 11 bases between. Germline-derived CDR1 and CDR2 are SGHRS and YFSETQ.

This clonotype was detected a few times. At one of its ends the junction is not consistent with the germline gene, which may arise from a read error. The rearrangement joins TRBV5-1 to TRBJ2-6; no firm D call. The germline CDR1 and CDR2 sequences are SGHRS and YFSETQ. The CDR3 runs to 17 residues. The CDR3 reads CPSPKPDSRSGANVLTF. Here the CDR3 DNA reads TGCCCCAGCCCCAAGCCAGACTCTCGCTCTGGGGCCAACGTCCTGACTTTC.

This clonotype turned up a few times. The CDR3 loop is CASSFDIHEQYF. CDR3 in DNA: TGTGCCAGCAGTTTTGACATCCACGAGCAGTACTTC. The chain has TRBV12-3 or TRBV12-4 and TRBJ2-7; D gene uncertain. The CDR3 extends over 12 amino acids. V was shortened by 3 bases and J by 5 bases, with 8 bases between the two germline ends.

This clonotype came up many times. The chain is built from TRBV7-8 and TRBJ2-2, with D uncertain. Trimming took off 7 bases at V and 4 bases at J, with 7 bases between the two ends. Germline loops: CDR1 SGHVS, CDR2 FQNEAQ. The CDR3 consists of 12 residues. CDR3 nucleotides: TGTGCCAGCACCCAGAGCACCGGGGAGCTGTTTTTT. Encoded protein: CASTQSTGELFF.

The chain links TRBV6-5 to TRBJ1-4; a weak D match, TRBD1 (6 bases). Trimming stripped 4 bases from V and 8 bases from J, with 23 bases between. In germline, CDR1 is MNHEY, CDR2 SVGAGI. The CDR3 runs to 17 residues. As DNA, the CDR3 is TGTGCCAGCAGTTCAGGACTCGTCGGGGGCAACAACGAAAAACTGTTTTTT. Its translation: CASSSGLVGGNNEKLFF.

This clonotype was seen at least ten times. The chain carries TRBV5-1 and TRBJ1-5, with D perhaps matching TRBD1 (5 bases). This CDR3 region has 13 residues. V shed 2 bases and J shed 3 bases, with 6 bases lying between them. Germline CDR1 and CDR2: SGHRS and YFSETQ. CDR3 in DNA: TGCGCCAGCAGCTTAGGGACCAATCAGCCCCAGCATTTT. This sequence encodes CASSLGTNQPQHF.

This clonotype has at least ten counts. V gene TRBV12-3 or TRBV12-4 combines with J gene TRBJ2-1, with TRBD1 matching over 7 bases. V was pared by 5 bases and J by 10 bases, with 8 bases of the junction left unmatched. This CDR3 spans 13 amino acids. CDR3 coding DNA: TGTGCCAGCAGTATTTCCTCAGGGGGAGAGCAGTTCTTC. It yields the protein CASSISSGGEQFF.

The chain is built from TRBV28 and TRBJ2-7; perhaps TRBD2 as D (5 bases). Germline V lookup: CDR1 MDHEN, CDR2 SYDVKM. This CDR3 is built from 14 residues. V lost 3 bases and J 2 bases, leaving 11 bases between the germline ends. As DNA, the CDR3 is TGTGCCAGCAGTTTTACGGACTCAACCTACGAGCAGTACTTC. Translating it yields CASSFTDSTYEQYF.

This clonotype was picked up a small number of times. The chain couples TRBV6-1 to TRBJ2-7; 8 bases align to TRBD1. The CDR3 is 18 residues long. Germline assignment: CDR1 MNHNS and CDR2 SASEGT. The V gene end was trimmed by 8 bases and the J gene end by 6 bases; junction bases not matched to a gene: 24. The DNA of the CDR3 is TGTGCCAGCTTAACCTTGGGGACAGGACCTATTACGCTTGGCGAGCAGTACTTC. Amino acid sequence: CASLTLGTGPITLGEQYF.

This clonotype came up a few times. The chain carries TRBV20-1 and TRBJ2-1, with 8 nucleotides matching TRBD2. CDR3 length equals 15 residues. CDR1 DFQATT and CDR2 SNEGSKA come from the germline V gene (reference sequence). Trimming cost V 0 bases and J 6 bases; bases outside gene matches: 7. CDR3 region: CSARDPGLVTNEQFF. Here the CDR3 DNA reads TGCAGTGCTAGAGACCCGGGACTAGTTACCAATGAGCAGTTCTTC.

The V and J genes are TRBV5-1 and TRBJ2-1; D unresolved. Germline V gives CDR1 SGHRS, CDR2 YFSETQ. The CDR3 loop spans 12 amino acids. V lost 5 bases, J lost 8 bases, and 11 bases lay in between. This CDR3 reads CASRRGVDEQFF. DNA of the CDR3: TGCGCCAGCAGGCGTGGGGTCGATGAGCAGTTCTTC.

This clonotype has just a few counts. The chain links TRBV12-3 or TRBV12-4 to TRBJ2-2; possibly TRBD2 for D (6 bases). The CDR3 loop spans 17 amino acids. Trimming cost V 0 bases and J 6 bases, with 17 bases left between them. The CDR3 sequence: CASSLALRGSSAGELFF. In DNA, the CDR3 is TGTGCCAGCAGTTTAGCGCTTCGGGGGAGTTCTGCCGGGGAGCTGTTTTTT.

This clonotype occurred many times. The chain couples TRBV12-3 or TRBV12-4 to TRBJ1-1; D uncertain. The CDR3 length is 13 residues. V was pared by 5 bases and J by 2 bases, with 9 bases between. CDR3 DNA sequence: TGTGCCAGCAGTCGGGAGGTCAACACTGAAGCTTTCTTT. Translating it yields CASSREVNTEAFF.

In this sample, this clonotype turned up a few times. V usage is TRBV7-2 and J usage is TRBJ1-1; D possibly corresponds to TRBD1 (5 bases). Trimming pared 1 base from V and 4 bases from J, leaving 13 bases between. Germline-derived CDR1 and CDR2 are SGHTA and FQGNSA. The CDR3 has 15 residues. CDR3 region: CASSLGGFLITEAFF. The CDR3 DNA reads TGTGCCAGCAGCTTAGGGGGGTTCTTAATCACTGAAGCTTTCTTT.

The chain employs TRBV9 and TRBJ2-7; D gene uncertain. Trimming shortened V by 1 base and J by 2 bases, and 10 bases separated the two germline ends. CDR1 and CDR2 from the germline V gene are SGDLS and YYNGEE. The CDR3 sequence is 14 residues long. In DNA, the CDR3 is TGTGCCAGCAGCGTACAGCTGGTCCCCTACGAGCAGTACTTC. Protein sequence: CASSVQLVPYEQYF.

This clonotype appeared many times. This sequence joins TRBV12-3 or TRBV12-4 and TRBJ2-6; D call uncertain. The CDR3 consists of 13 residues. V shed 6 bases and J shed 0 bases, with 3 bases lying between them. CDR3 in DNA: TGTGCCAGCAGGCCCTCTGGGGCCAACGTCCTGACTTTC. The encoded protein is CASRPSGANVLTF.

This clonotype was seen more than once but under ten times. The chain combines TRBV7-2 with TRBJ2-1; D not resolved. V was shortened by 1 base and J by 9 bases, with 13 bases between the two germline ends. This CDR3 is built from 14 residues. Per germline, CDR1 SGHTA and CDR2 FQGNSA. CDR3 residues: CASSLVDFGIEQFF. The CDR3 nucleotides are TGTGCCAGCAGCTTAGTTGATTTTGGGATTGAGCAGTTCTTC.

There are a few counts of this clonotype. The V call is TRBV20-1, the J call TRBJ2-7; D is uncertain. V was clipped by 4 bases and J by 3 bases, with 13 bases between them. The CDR3 loop spans 13 amino acids. From germline, CDR1 is DFQATT and CDR2 SNEGSKA (reference sequence). CDR3 amino acids: CSAIQEAYYEQYF. For the CDR3, the DNA is TGCAGTGCTATCCAGGAAGCGTACTACGAGCAGTACTTC.

The V gene is TRBV6-5, the J gene TRBJ2-7, with D maybe TRBD2 (6 bases). Germline-derived CDR1 and CDR2 are MNHEY and SVGAGI. This CDR3 has 16 residues. Trimming took 0 bases from V and 4 from J, leaving 16 bases between them. The CDR3 DNA reads as TGTGCCAGCAGTTACTCCGGGGGACGTAACTGGTACGAGCAGTACTTC. Translating it yields CASSYSGGRNWYEQYF.

This clonotype has just a few counts. The CDR3 coding sequence is TGCGCCAGCAGCCAAGACTACTCAGAGACCCAGTACTTC. Amino acids: CASSQDYSETQYF. The genes are TRBV4-3 and TRBJ2-5; D not resolved. This CDR3 has 13 amino acids. Germline loops: CDR1 LGHNA, CDR2 YSLEER. V was shortened by 0 bases and J by 4 bases, with 6 bases between the two germline ends.

This clonotype was seen a handful of times. V and J are TRBV7-9 and TRBJ2-1, with 7 bases matching TRBD1. From germline, CDR1 is SEHNR and CDR2 FQNEAQ (reference sequence). The ends lost 5 bases at V and 8 bases at J; junction bases unmatched: 6. There are 13 residues in the CDR3. CDR3 DNA: TGTGCCAGCAGCCCCGACAGGGTCGATGAGCAGTTCTTC. This codes for CASSPDRVDEQFF.

This clonotype was counted between two and nine times. The V gene is TRBV18, the J gene TRBJ2-1; perhaps TRBD2 as D (6 bases). Germline loops: CDR1 KGHSH, CDR2 LQKENI. The germline V and J ends were trimmed by 3 bases and 8 bases, with 14 bases remaining between them. CDR3 length: 14 amino acids. The CDR3 sequence is CASSPETRLDEQFF. In DNA form, the CDR3 reads TGTGCCAGCTCACCCGAGACTAGACTGGATGAGCAGTTCTTC.

The rearrangement joins TRBV3-1 to TRBJ2-7; no clear D gene. The CDR3 covers 14 residues. Trimming removed 4 bases at V and 2 bases at J, with 12 bases between. Germline V lookup: CDR1 LGHDT, CDR2 YNNKEL (reference sequence). CDR3 loop: CASSLWQATYEQYF. For the CDR3, the DNA is TGTGCCAGCAGCCTGTGGCAGGCCACCTACGAGCAGTACTTC.

In its sample, this clonotype was seen many times. The chain couples TRBV20-1 to TRBJ2-4, with D possibly being TRBD1 (5 bases). Germline V gives CDR1 DFQATT, CDR2 SNEGSKA (reference sequence). The V end lost 5 bases, the J end lost 4 bases, and 9 bases lay between the germline ends. The CDR3 is made up of 12 amino acids. The DNA for the CDR3 is TGCAGTGCTCACGGACAAAAAAACATTCAGTACTTC. Its protein is CSAHGQKNIQYF.

This clonotype was observed a handful of times. This chain links TRBV2 with TRBJ1-2, with TRBD1 identical over 9 bases. CDR1 is SNHLY and CDR2 is FYNNEI in the germline V gene. The V segment lost 8 bases and the J segment 2 bases; nucleotides outside the gene matches: 6. The CDR3 spans 14 residues. The CDR3: CASVPGQGNYGYTF. The CDR3 DNA reads as TGTGCCAGCGTCCCGGGACAGGGAAACTATGGCTACACCTTC.

The chain employs TRBV5-1 and TRBJ2-3, with TRBD2 as a possible D gene (5 bases). V gave up 0 bases and J gave up 6 bases, with 14 bases separating them. The CDR3 loop spans 15 amino acids. Per the germline V gene, CDR1 is SGHRS and CDR2 is YFSETQ. The CDR3 is CASSLAQRLTDTQYF. CDR3 DNA sequence: TGCGCCAGCAGCTTGGCGCAGCGGCTCACCGATACGCAGTATTTT.